The 21 T cell receptor beta chains below all came from one sample that was sequenced in a study of control samples from healthy donors and cancer patients (dated by TCRdb to 2019 to 2021). The method behind the library was the immunoSEQ multiplex PCR assay. TCRdb re-hosts the immuneACCESS table, in-frame sequences only. Its copies lack some clones; in the studies checked, an unresolved V gene accounts for under half of them, and the cause for the rest is not known. This sample comprises about 150,000 clones, 93% of them detected only once. Clones ranked in the top ten supply around 2.5% of the sample. The sample was blood. The receptor set was obtained from a man aged 50 to 59 in good health.

The chain links TRBV12-3 or TRBV12-4 to TRBJ2-5, with 7 nucleotides matching TRBD1. V shed 5 bases and J 4 bases; nucleotides not matched to a gene: 4. The CDR3 spans 13 residues. CDR3 amino acids: CASSTGVVETQYF. The CDR3 region has the DNA TGTGCCAGCAGTACAGGGGTGGTAGAGACCCAGTACTTC.

The chain carries TRBV10-3 and TRBJ1-2, with 9 positions matching TRBD1. CDR1 and CDR2 from the germline V gene are ENHRY and SYGVKD. V was pared by 2 bases and J by 5 bases, with 12 bases of the junction left unmatched. The CDR3 length is 17 residues. As DNA, the CDR3 is TGTGCCATCAGTGAGCGGCGAGGGGACAGGGACTTTTATGGCTACACCTTC. Translated: CAISERRGDRDFYGYTF.

V is TRBV18 and J is TRBJ1-1, with D tentatively TRBD1 (5 bases). V gave up 0 bases and J gave up 3 bases, with 14 bases separating them. Germline values: CDR1 KGHSH, CDR2 LQKENI. This CDR3 has 16 residues. The CDR3 reads CASSPPESLGDTEAFF. In nucleotides, the CDR3 is TGTGCCAGCTCACCACCGGAGTCCCTGGGGGACACTGAAGCTTTCTTT.

The rearrangement links TRBV21-1 to TRBJ1-2. TRBV21-1 is an annotated pseudogene. The CDR3 spans 16 residues. The CDR3 loop reads CASSKGGRRGVDGYTF. DNA of the CDR3: TGTGCCAGCAGCAAAGGAGGTAGGAGGGGCGTGGATGGCTACACCTTC.

The CDR3 loop reads CASSLNVEGLSPEAFF. CDR3 DNA sequence: TGTGCCAGCAGTTTGAATGTGGAGGGTCTAAGTCCTGAAGCTTTCTTT. The chain recombines TRBV28 with TRBJ1-1; D is ambiguous. Germline V CDR1 and CDR2: MDHEN, SYDVKM. V was cut by 3 bases and J by 6 bases, with 20 bases left in between. This CDR3 contains 16 residues.

The J gene is TRBJ2-5, the V gene TRBV30; 7 bases align to TRBD1. The CDR3 is made up of 14 amino acids. The germline V gene encodes CDR1 GTSNPN and CDR2 SVGIG (reference sequence). V lost 4 bases to trimming and J lost 0 bases; unmatched junction nucleotides: 5. CDR3 bases: TGTGCCTGGACCCTGACAGGGAACCAAGAGACCCAGTACTTC. Its translation is CAWTLTGNQETQYF. The whole variable domain, filled in from reference TRBV30 and TRBJ2-5, reads SQTIHQWPATLVQPVGSPLSLECTVEGTSNPNLYWYRQAAGRGLQLLFYSVGIGQISSEVPQNLSASRPQDRQFILSSKKLLLSDSGFYLCAWTLTGNQETQYFGPGTRLLVL.

This chain links TRBV11-2 with TRBJ2-3, with D perhaps matching TRBD1 or TRBD2 (5 bases each). V shed 1 base and J shed 2 bases, with 10 bases lying between them. CDR3 length equals 15 residues. CDR1 and CDR2 from the germline V gene are SGHAT and FQNNGV. The CDR3 here is CASSLGGALTDTQYF. CDR3 sequence (DNA): TGTGCCAGCAGCTTAGGAGGGGCTCTCACAGATACGCAGTATTTT.

The J gene is TRBJ2-2, the V gene TRBV11-3; D remains unclear. The germline gives CDR1 SGHNT, CDR2 YENEEA. The V gene lost 2 bases and the J gene lost 6 bases, with 13 bases spanning the gap. The CDR3 is 15 residues long. CDR3 DNA: TGTGCCAGCAGCTTACGATCTACGGCCGCCGGGGAGCTGTTTTTT. It encodes CASSLRSTAAGELFF.

This chain connects TRBV6-5 to TRBJ1-2; D unresolved. Germline CDR1 and CDR2: MNHEY and SVGAGI. The CDR3 consists of 16 residues. V dropped 0 bases and J dropped 0 bases, with 11 bases sitting between them. CDR3 nucleotide sequence: TGTGCCAGCAGTTACTCGTTCCAGCTTACTAACTATGGCTACACCTTC. Translation gives CASSYSFQLTNYGYTF.

The genes are TRBV10-1 and TRBJ2-7, with 9 positions matching TRBD2. V shed 3 bases and J 9 bases; nucleotides not matched to a gene: 3. The CDR3 sequence is 12 residues long. Per germline, CDR1 WNHNN and CDR2 SYGVQD (reference sequence). CDR3 sequence reads: CASSDSGRGQYF. CDR3 DNA: TGCGCCAGCAGTGATAGCGGGAGAGGGCAGTACTTC.

This chain uses TRBV15 with TRBJ1-2; TRBD1 is a possible D gene (5 bases). V was shortened by 0 bases and J by 2 bases, with 10 bases between the two germline ends. The CDR3 consists of 15 residues. CDR1 LNHNV and CDR2 YYDKDF come from the germline V gene (reference sequence). The CDR3 loop reads CATSRDRGGNYGYTF. The CDR3 DNA follows: TGTGCCACCAGCAGAGATCGGGGGGGGAACTATGGCTACACCTTC.

The chain has TRBV7-6 and TRBJ2-3; D is uncertain. V was pared by 1 base and J by 2 bases, with 7 bases between. The germline CDR1 and CDR2 sequences are SGHVS and FNYEAQ. The CDR3 is 14 amino acids. In nucleotides, the CDR3 is TGTGCCAGCAGCTTAGTGGACCTCACAGATACGCAGTATTTT. Amino acids: CASSLVDLTDTQYF.

The rearrangement joins TRBV6-5 to TRBJ2-7, with D tentatively TRBD1 (6 bases). CDR3 length: 14 residues. Trimming shortened V by 6 bases and J by 12 bases, and 24 bases separated the two germline ends. Germline CDR1 MNHEY, CDR2 SVGAGI. CDR3 protein: CASRQTGTPLHWYF. For the CDR3, the DNA is TGTGCCAGCAGGCAGACCGGGACACCCCTCCATTGGTACTTC.

The chain links TRBV19 to TRBJ2-1; D ambiguous. The CDR3 spans 15 residues. Germline CDR1 is LNHDA and CDR2 is SQIVND (reference sequence). Trimming cost V 2 bases and J 5 bases, with 13 bases left between them. CDR3 protein: CASSIRGVLNNEQFF. The CDR3 coding sequence is TGTGCCAGTAGTATAAGAGGAGTCCTTAACAATGAGCAGTTCTTC.

This sequence joins TRBV7-2 and TRBJ2-5; D not resolved. The CDR3 is 13 residues long. Germline CDR1 SGHTA, CDR2 FQGNSA. Trimming took off 5 bases at V and 2 bases at J, with 9 bases between the two ends. The CDR3 spells CASSRRVQETQYF. The DNA of the CDR3 is TGTGCCAGCAGCAGGAGAGTTCAAGAGACCCAGTACTTC.

This sequence joins TRBV19 and TRBJ1-1; 12 nucleotides line up with TRBD1. Germline trimming cut 7 bases from V and 4 bases from J; bases unmatched to any gene: 7. CDR1 and CDR2 from the germline V gene are LNHDA and SQIVND (reference sequence). The CDR3 has 15 amino acids. The CDR3 spells CASIQGQGAGTEAFF. DNA of the CDR3: TGTGCCAGTATCCAGGGACAGGGGGCGGGCACTGAAGCTTTCTTT.

The gene calls are TRBV10-3 and TRBJ2-3; TRBD2 matches at 7 bases. Germline V gene sequence: CDR1 ENHRY, CDR2 SYGVKD. The CDR3 runs 15 residues. Losses at the gene ends were 10 bases for V and 4 bases for J; bases not matched to a gene: 14. The chain's CDR3 is CASGLGRERADTQYF. The CDR3 coding sequence is TGTGCCAGCGGCCTTGGGCGGGAGCGGGCAGATACGCAGTATTTT.

The chain links TRBV4-1 to TRBJ2-7, with 7 bases identical to TRBD2. This CDR3 is 14 amino acids long. CDR1 and CDR2 from the germline V gene are MGHRA and YSYEKL. V lost 4 bases to trimming and J lost 3 bases; unmatched junction nucleotides: 6. CDR3 coding DNA: TGCGCCAGCAGCCTGGGGACTACCGGCTACGAGCAGTACTTC. It is translated as CASSLGTTGYEQYF.

CDR3 bases: TGTGCCAGCATGTCCGGGACGGAATATGGCTACACCTTC. This encodes CASMSGTEYGYTF. The chain has TRBV2 and TRBJ1-2, with a tentative D call TRBD1 (5 bases). The germline V and J ends were trimmed by 7 bases and 5 bases, with 14 bases remaining between them. The CDR3 is 13 amino acids. Germline values: CDR1 SNHLY, CDR2 FYNNEI.

The V call is TRBV21-1, the J call TRBJ1-5; TRBD1, the D gene given by the table, was not confirmed from the DNA. TRBV21-1 is designated a pseudogene. There are 17 residues in the CDR3. The CDR3 nucleotides read TGTGCCAGCAGCGACCGACAGGGGGCGCGATTGGGTCAGCCCCAGCATTTT. This translates into CASSDRQGARLGQPQHF.

The chain employs TRBV7-9 and TRBJ2-5, with TRBD1 matching over 8 bases. Germline lookup yields CDR1 SEHNR and CDR2 FQNEAQ (reference sequence). CDR3 length: 16 residues. V shed 1 base, J shed 7 bases, and the junction held 11 bases outside the gene matches. CDR3 region: CASSLEGRGRGPTQYF. The CDR3 coding sequence is TGTGCCAGCAGCTTAGAGGGCAGGGGGCGCGGGCCGACCCAGTACTTC.